There are many counts of the clone carrying this T cell receptor beta chain. Antigen unknown. The data stem from a study of T cell repertoires in cytomegalovirus infection. General study findings and limits: There were carriers of CMV plus the relevant HLA, and cumulative public TCR beta family frequency identified them.

The CDR3 is made up of 16 amino acids. CDR1 and CDR2 from the germline V gene are MGHRA and YSYEKL. The V segment lost 4 bases and the J segment 5 bases; nucleotides outside the gene matches: 11. One entry per CDR3 protein results from TCRdb running MiXCR on the reads. This table holds just under 550,000 distinct CDR3 sequences, more than 20% found once. The sequencing sample was made of PBMCs. The receptor comes from a human donor in good health (CMV status not recorded). Some clones in this sample may be carry-over from other donors' samples. The chain links TRBV4-1 to TRBJ1-5; 7 bases match TRBD1. CDR3 sequence (DNA): TGCGCCAGCAGCCGGAACACTGAAGGGGGCCATCAGCCCCAGCATTTT. The encoded protein is CASSRNTEGGHQPQHF.